A selection of T cell receptor beta chains follows, all from one sample in a study of CD8+ T cells in alopecia areata. Repertoires were generated with immunoSEQ multiplex PCR, while TCRdb's copy carries only in-frame clones and drops some. Of 180,000 or so clones detected, roughly 60% appear once; the ten largest clones hold 5.5%. The source material was CD4+ T cells sorted from blood, sampled at week 24, from a patient treated with tofacitinib. The receptors shown here come from a human donor with alopecia areata. Each CDR3 is given with its conserved first and last residue. D genes are given only for firm matches. Size is omitted from some rows. Given values are once, few, many or a class for expanded clones.

D gene	V gene	J gene	clone size	CDR3 DNA	CDR3 protein
NA	TRBV6-5	TRBJ1-1	NA	TGTGCCAGCAGTTACCGGTCAGGGGCCGAAGCTTTCTTT	CASSYRSGAEAFF
NA	TRBV9	TRBJ2-1	NA	TGTGCCAGCAGCGTAGAGCCCTATGAGCAGTTCTTC	CASSVEPYEQFF
NA	TRBV2	TRBJ2-5	NA	TGTGCCAGCAGTGACTACGGGGTCCAAGAGACCCAGTACTTC	CASSDYGVQETQYF
NA	TRBV30	TRBJ2-7	NA	TGTGCCTGGAGACGACTAGTCTCCCGAGAGCAGTACTTC	CAWRRLVSREQYF
TRBD1	TRBV28	TRBJ2-7	NA	TGTGCCAGCAGCGAAATCCCGGGACAGGGCACCTACGAGCAGTACTTC	CASSEIPGQGTYEQYF
NA	TRBV29-1	TRBJ2-1	NA	TGCAGCGGGCCACAGGGCCCCTACAATGAGCAGTTCTTC	CSGPQGPYNEQFF
NA	TRBV29-1	TRBJ1-2	few	TGCAGCGTTGAAGGGGAAAGGGGCTACACCTTC	CSVEGERGYTF
NA	TRBV5-4	TRBJ1-1	few	TGTGCCAGCAGCTTGGGGCATAGGAACACTGAAGCTTTCTTT	CASSLGHRNTEAFF
NA	TRBV4-3	TRBJ2-7	once	TGCGCCAGCAGCCAAGATTACAGCTCCTACGAGCAGTACTTC	CASSQDYSSYEQYF
NA	TRBV10-3	TRBJ1-6	few	TGTGCCATCAGGGAGGGGTTGGACGCGTCACCCCTCCACTTT	CAIREGLDASPLHF
NA	TRBV7-3	TRBJ2-3	NA	TGTGCCAGCAGCTTAAGTCGACAGTACACAGATACGCAGTATTTT	CASSLSRQYTDTQYF
TRBD2	TRBV4-2	TRBJ2-3	few	TGTGCCAGCAGCCAAGGATCACTAGCGGGGGGTAGCACAGATACGCAGTATTTT	CASSQGSLAGGSTDTQYF
TRBD2	TRBV27	TRBJ2-3	NA	TGTGCCAGCAGTCCGACCCTGACTAGCGGGGGTACAGATACGCAGTATTTT	CASSPTLTSGGTDTQYF
NA	TRBV7-2	TRBJ2-2	NA	TGTGCCAGCAGCTTAGCAGGGCCGAACACCGGGGAGCTGTTTTTT	CASSLAGPNTGELFF
TRBD1	TRBV2	TRBJ1-5	NA	TGTGCCAGCAGCAGGGACAGGGAAGGAAATCAGCCCCAGCATTTT	CASSRDREGNQPQHF
NA	TRBV4-3	TRBJ1-5	NA	TGCGCCAGCAGCCAAGGTTCGGGACGTTGCAATCAGCCCCAGCATTTT	CASSQGSGRCNQPQHF
TRBD1	TRBV4-3	TRBJ1-6	NA	TGCGCCAGCAGCCAAGACGCGGGACAGGGAAATTCACCCCTCCACTTT	CASSQDAGQGNSPLHF
TRBD2	TRBV6-5	TRBJ2-7	few	TGTGCCAGCAGTTTAAGCGGGAGGGCCTACGAGCAGTACTTC	CASSLSGRAYEQYF
TRBD2	TRBV7-2	TRBJ2-5	few	TGTGCCAGCAGCTTAGCTAGCGGGAGATCCAAGACCCAGTACTTC	CASSLASGRSKTQYF
TRBD2	TRBV5-1	TRBJ2-5	NA	TGCGCCAGCAGCTTGGAGCGGGAGCAGGAGACCCAGTACTTC	CASSLEREQETQYF
NA	TRBV2	TRBJ2-3	NA	TGTGCCAGCTTAGGATTCCGTACGCAGTATTTT	CASLGFRTQYF
TRBD2	TRBV9	TRBJ2-7	NA	TGTGCCAGCAGCGAGGGACTATTTCTCTACGAGCAGTACTTC	CASSEGLFLYEQYF
NA	TRBV5-1	TRBJ1-1	NA	TGCGCCAGCAGCTTGGACAGGGACACTGAAGCTTTCTTT	CASSLDRDTEAFF
TRBD1	TRBV10-2	TRBJ1-1	NA	TGCGCCAGCAGTGGGCAGGGGGCGAACACTGAAGCTTTCTTT	CASSGQGANTEAFF
TRBD2	TRBV29-1	TRBJ2-3	few	TGCAGCGCCAGAAAGGGCCCGGGAGGTGCAGATACGCAGTATTTT	CSARKGPGGADTQYF
NA	TRBV9	TRBJ1-2	NA	TGTGCCAGCAGCGGCAGGGGTAACTATGGCTACACCTTC	CASSGRGNYGYTF
NA	TRBV30	TRBJ2-2	NA	TGTGCCCGGTCTGGGGGCGCGAACACCGGGGAGCTGTTTTTT	CARSGGANTGELFF
TRBD1	TRBV19	TRBJ1-4	NA	TGTGCCAGTAGTCTCACCGGGACAGTCAATGAAAAACTGTTTTTT	CASSLTGTVNEKLFF
NA	TRBV30	TRBJ1-2	NA	TGTGCCTGCCACGCCGGAGGGGGAAATGGCTACACCTTC	CACHAGGGNGYTF
TRBD1	TRBV4-1	TRBJ2-5	few	TGCGCCAGCAGCCGTGTACAGGGGTGGCAAGAGACCCAGTACTTC	CASSRVQGWQETQYF
NA	TRBV11-2	TRBJ2-5	NA	TGTGCCAGCAGCTTAGATGCCCGAGACAAATTACAAGAGACCCAGTACTTC	CASSLDARDKLQETQYF
TRBD2	TRBV6-5	TRBJ2-3	NA	TGTGCCAGCGGGACCGGGACTAGCGCCGCAGATACGCAGTATTTT	CASGTGTSAADTQYF
NA	TRBV6-1	TRBJ1-5	NA	TGTGCCAGCATTCCGGGGAGCCTCAATCAGCCCCAGCATTTT	CASIPGSLNQPQHF
TRBD1	TRBV7-9	TRBJ2-7	NA	TGTGCCAGCAGCTCGACAGGGTACGAGCAGTACTTC	CASSSTGYEQYF
NA	TRBV5-4	TRBJ1-2	NA	TGTGCCAGCAGCCTCCCCCCCGGGACAAATGGCTACACCTTC	CASSLPPGTNGYTF
NA	TRBV29-1	TRBJ2-3	NA	TGCAGCGTTGGGAGAGGAGGGGGCACAGATACGCAGTATTTT	CSVGRGGGTDTQYF
TRBD2	TRBV2	TRBJ2-2	NA	TGTGCCAGCAGTGGTCAAGCGGGGGGGCCTGGTACCGGGGAGCTGTTTTTT	CASSGQAGGPGTGELFF
NA	TRBV6-5	TRBJ2-1	NA	TGTGCCAGCAGTTATGATGGCAATGAGCAGTTCTTC	CASSYDGNEQFF
NA	TRBV5-1	TRBJ2-3	NA	TGCGCCAGCAGCTTGGAGCAGAGCACAGATACGCAGTATTTT	CASSLEQSTDTQYF
NA	TRBV29-1	TRBJ2-1	many	TGCAGCGTTGAGCGGGGTAGGAGCAATGAGCAGTTCTTC	CSVERGRSNEQFF
NA	TRBV30	TRBJ1-1	NA	TGTGCCTGTCGGGGTAACACTGAAGCTTTCTTT	CACRGNTEAFF
TRBD2	TRBV28	TRBJ2-3	NA	TGTGCCAGCAGAGGGCGGGAGGGCACGTATCGCACAGATACGCAGTATTTT	CASRGREGTYRTDTQYF
NA	TRBV19	TRBJ1-1	few	TGTGCCAGTAGTATGACGCGGGGGGCAGAGGCTTTCTTT	CASSMTRGAEAFF
TRBD2	TRBV7-2	TRBJ2-3	few	TGTGCCAGCACCCTAGGACTAGCGAGTGTAGATACGCAGTATTTT	CASTLGLASVDTQYF
TRBD2	TRBV15	TRBJ2-5	NA	TGTGCCACCAGTCGGACTAGCGGGAGGCCAGAAGAGACCCAGTACTTC	CATSRTSGRPEETQYF
NA	TRBV30	TRBJ2-2	NA	TGTGCCTGGAGTATCGGGACCGGGGAGCTGTTTTTT	CAWSIGTGELFF
TRBD1	TRBV27	TRBJ1-2	NA	TGTGCCAGCAGTTTATCGCCAAGGGGGCGAAGGGGGTATGGCTACACCTTC	CASSLSPRGRRGYGYTF
NA	TRBV4-1	TRBJ1-2	NA	TGCGCCAGCAGCCAAGTGGCTCAAGGAAGGGGCTACACCTTC	CASSQVAQGRGYTF
NA	TRBV28	TRBJ1-2	NA	TGTGCCAGCAATCCCAATCTTGCTAACTATGGCTACACCTTC	CASNPNLANYGYTF
NA	TRBV20-1	TRBJ2-1	NA	TGCAGTGCTATAGATGGAAATGAGCAGTTCTTC	CSAIDGNEQFF
NA	TRBV29-1	TRBJ2-7	few	TGCAGCGTTCTTAGGGGGATCGACGAGCAGTACTTC	CSVLRGIDEQYF
NA	TRBV7-2	TRBJ2-4	NA	TGTGCCAGCAGCTTTGCGGACAGACGGACTAGCATTCAGTACTTC	CASSFADRRTSIQYF
TRBD1	TRBV15	TRBJ1-1	NA	TGTGCCACCAGCAGGGCAGGGGGGACTGAAGCTTTCTTT	CATSRAGGTEAFF
NA	TRBV6-5	TRBJ1-1	NA	TGTGCCAGCTCCAAACCGGGACGGACTGAAGCTTTCTTT	CASSKPGRTEAFF
TRBD2	TRBV4-3	TRBJ2-5	NA	TGCGCCAGCAGCCAAGGCCGGACTAGCGGGGGGGGAGAGACCCAGTACTTC	CASSQGRTSGGGETQYF
NA	TRBV2	TRBJ2-3	few	TGTGCCAGCAGTTCGGACAGAGGGAGCACAGATACGCAGTATTTT	CASSSDRGSTDTQYF
TRBD1	TRBV30	TRBJ2-7	NA	TGTGCCTGGGATGCCGGGACAGGGGGCTACCACGAGCAGTACTTC	CAWDAGTGGYHEQYF
NA	TRBV5-4	TRBJ2-2	many	TGTGCCAGCAGACTAGCAAACACCGGGGAGCTGTTTTTT	CASRLANTGELFF